The clone carrying this TCR beta chain was counted only a few times. Recruits, aged about 18 to 95 years, lived in approximately 26 US areas. Participant reports of clinical history set cohort assignment. This sample is drawn from a study of blood T cell repertoires in COVID-19. Overall study context: PBMCs, B-cell-depleted T cells, or T cells provided the cDNA or gDNA that made up the material.

Profiling relied on immunoSEQ multiplex PCR, and the TCRdb table lists in-frame clones only, not all of them. The repertoire consists of 130,000 to 150,000 clones, with roughly 83% occurring once and the leading ten covering about 5.5%. CDR1 is SGHRS and CDR2 is YFSETQ in the germline V gene. This CDR3 is 14 amino acids long. Trimming pared 5 bases from V and 0 bases from J, leaving 8 bases between. The receptor's source is a man between 35 and 55 years old with acute COVID-19. The rearrangement uses TRBV5-1 and TRBJ2-2, with a tentative D call TRBD1 (6 bases). Source material: PBMCs or T cells enriched from blood (not recorded which). The CDR3 coding sequence is TGCGCCAGCAGGACAGGAACGAACACCGGGGAGCTGTTTTTT. It codes for CASRTGTNTGELFF.